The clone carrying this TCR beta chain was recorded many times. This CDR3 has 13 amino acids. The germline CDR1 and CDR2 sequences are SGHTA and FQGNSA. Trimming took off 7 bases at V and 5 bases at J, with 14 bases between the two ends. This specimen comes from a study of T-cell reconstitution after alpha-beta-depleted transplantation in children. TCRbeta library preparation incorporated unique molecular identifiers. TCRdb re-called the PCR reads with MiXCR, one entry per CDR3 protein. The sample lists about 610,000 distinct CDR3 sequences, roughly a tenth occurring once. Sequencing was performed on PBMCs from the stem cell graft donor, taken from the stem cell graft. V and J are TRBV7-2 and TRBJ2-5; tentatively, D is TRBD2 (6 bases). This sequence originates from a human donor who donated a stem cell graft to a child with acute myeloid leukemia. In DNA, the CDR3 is TGTGCCAGCAAGTCCGGGACTCGGGAGACCCAGTACTTC. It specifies CASKSGTRETQYF.